The 21 T cell receptor beta chains presented below share a single source sample, sequenced in a study of T cell responses to AZD1222 COVID-19 vaccine. Here immunoSEQ multiplex PCR was the method, and the copy in TCRdb shows in-frame clones only, minus some. The sample has about 130,000 clones; 85% to 95% are singletons. The source was peripheral blood, collected on day 0 of AZD1222 vaccination. Every receptor here comes from an adult in good health.

The V gene is TRBV6-7, the J gene TRBJ2-3, with no clear D. TRBV6-7 is marked as an open reading frame, function uncertain. V was shortened by 10 bases and J by 2 bases, with 16 bases between the two germline ends. CDR3 length: 14 residues. CDR3 nucleotide sequence: TGTGCCACCCTGGGGTCCTCTCTCACAGATACGCAGTATTTT. It is translated as CATLGSSLTDTQYF.

The chain joins TRBV6-5 to TRBJ2-1; no clear D gene. V was trimmed by 2 bases and J by 7 bases, leaving 12 bases between them. This CDR3 comprises 14 residues. The germline CDR1 and CDR2 sequences are MNHEY and SVGAGI. In DNA form, the CDR3 reads TGTGCCAGCAGTTACGGGTTAGCTTCGAATGAGCAGTTCTTC. This sequence encodes CASSYGLASNEQFF.

CDR3 in DNA: TGCGCCAGCAGCCAAGAGGCGGGACCCCTTGACAGTGGCTCTGGGGCCAACGTCCTGACTTTC. Translated, it gives CASSQEAGPLDSGSGANVLTF. This chain links TRBV4-3 with TRBJ2-6, with TRBD2 as a possible D gene (6 bases). The CDR3 runs 21 residues. Trimming cost V 0 bases and J 0 bases, with 21 bases left between them. The germline CDR1 and CDR2 sequences are LGHNA and YSLEER.

The chain combines TRBV29-1 with TRBJ2-2; D is uncertain. Germline lookup yields CDR1 SQVTM and CDR2 ANQGSEA. The CDR3 covers 13 residues. Trimming stripped 4 bases from V and 3 bases from J, with 9 bases between. The chain's CDR3 is CSVVVTYTGELFF. The DNA of the CDR3 is TGCAGCGTTGTGGTCACTTACACCGGGGAGCTGTTTTTT.

The rearrangement links TRBV21-1 to TRBJ2-5. TRBV21-1 is classified as a pseudogene. This CDR3 spans 14 amino acids. CDR3 in amino acids: CASSTGPPQETQYF. CDR3 nucleotide sequence: TGTGCCAGCAGCACGGGACCTCCTCAAGAGACCCAGTACTTC.

This clone was recorded only once. The chain carries TRBV19 and TRBJ2-1, with 7 bases that match TRBD1. The CDR3 contains 15 residues. Losses at the gene ends were 3 bases for V and 5 bases for J; bases not matched to a gene: 7. Germline V CDR1 and CDR2: LNHDA, SQIVND (reference sequence). CDR3 region: CASSMGDRVNNEQFF. The CDR3 DNA reads TGTGCCAGTAGTATGGGAGACAGGGTCAACAATGAGCAGTTCTTC.

The CDR3 region is CASSVRDSAGSEKLFF. CDR3 DNA: TGTGCCAGCAGCGTTAGGGACAGTGCGGGTAGTGAAAAACTGTTTTTT. The V call is TRBV9, the J call TRBJ1-4, with TRBD1 matching over 7 bases. Trimming took 2 bases from V and 7 from J; bases not matched to a gene: 11. The CDR3 is made up of 16 amino acids. Germline CDR1 reads SGDLS; CDR2 reads YYNGEE.

The chain recombines TRBV12-3 or TRBV12-4 with TRBJ1-5; D call uncertain. V lost 7 bases, J lost 2 bases, and 9 bases lay in between. The CDR3 totals 13 residues. This CDR3 reads CASNLGGNQPQHF. Here the CDR3 DNA reads TGTGCCAGCAACTTAGGCGGCAATCAGCCCCAGCATTTT.

The chain uses TRBV3-1 (or the pseudogene TRBV3-2) and TRBJ1-1; D not certain. The CDR3 has 16 amino acids. Germline V gives CDR1 LGHDT, CDR2 YNNKEL (reference sequence). Trimming cost V 2 bases and J 2 bases, with 15 bases left between them. This CDR3 is CASSQSPLRLNTEAFF. The CDR3 DNA follows: TGTGCCAGCAGCCAATCCCCCCTTAGGCTTAACACTGAAGCTTTCTTT.

The genes are TRBV6-2 or TRBV6-3 and TRBJ2-7, with D perhaps TRBD1 (6 bases). Trimming removed 6 bases from V and 3 bases from J, with 9 bases in between. The CDR3 is made up of 12 amino acids. Looked up from germline, CDR1 is MNHEY and CDR2 is SVGEGT. CDR3 in amino acids: CASSSDSYEQYF. CDR3 DNA: TGTGCCAGCAGCTCGGACAGCTACGAGCAGTACTTC.

The rearrangement links TRBV19 to TRBJ2-1; 9 bases are a match to TRBD2. V was clipped by 3 bases and J by 8 bases; unmatched bases: 5. The CDR3 is 14 residues long. Germline V gene sequence: CDR1 LNHDA, CDR2 SQIVND (reference sequence). CDR3 protein: CASSIIAGVYEQFF. CDR3 sequence (DNA): TGTGCCAGTAGTATTATAGCGGGAGTCTATGAGCAGTTCTTC.

The V and J genes are TRBV7-6 and TRBJ1-6, with no clear D. Trimming cost V 4 bases and J 7 bases, with 8 bases left between them. Germline V gene lookup returns CDR1 SGHVS and CDR2 FNYEAQ. This CDR3 has 13 residues. DNA for the CDR3: TGTGCCAGCAGCTATGGCGAAAATTCACCCCTCCACTTT. Its translation is CASSYGENSPLHF. The full variable domain, its missing parts supplied by reference TRBV7-6 and TRBJ1-6, is GAGVSQSPRYKVTKRGQDVALRCDPISGHVSLYWYRQALGQGPEFLTYFNYEAQQDKSGLPNDRFSAERPEGSISTLTIQRTEQRDSAMYRCASSYGENSPLHFGNGTRLTVT.

This chain connects TRBV28 to TRBJ2-7, with 15 bases aligning to TRBD2. The ends lost 4 bases at V and 2 bases at J; junction bases unmatched: 15. Per germline, CDR1 MDHEN and CDR2 SYDVKM. The CDR3 extends over 20 amino acids. CDR3 sequence: CASSSFWTSGRGPAPYEQYF. CDR3 DNA: TGTGCCAGCAGTTCCTTCTGGACTAGCGGGAGGGGCCCTGCCCCCTACGAGCAGTACTTC.

The chain employs TRBV4-2 and TRBJ2-7, with TRBD2 matching over 9 bases. Germline values: CDR1 LGHNA, CDR2 YNFKEQ. The CDR3 loop spans 15 amino acids. The V segment lost 0 bases and the J segment 7 bases; nucleotides outside the gene matches: 7. CDR3 protein: CASSQDSLAGREQYF. The CDR3, as DNA: TGTGCCAGCAGCCAAGATTCGCTAGCGGGAAGGGAGCAGTACTTC.

V usage is TRBV3-1 (or the pseudogene TRBV3-2) and J usage is TRBJ2-1; either TRBD1 or TRBD2 may fit D (6 bases each). This CDR3 is 15 amino acids long. Germline loops: CDR1 LGHDT, CDR2 YNNKEL (reference sequence). Trimming removed 3 bases from V and 4 bases from J, with 13 bases in between. Here the CDR3 DNA reads TGTGCCAGCAGCCACTGGAGGGGGGATTACAATGAGCAGTTCTTC. Translating gives CASSHWRGDYNEQFF.

This chain uses TRBV6-5 with TRBJ2-2; possibly TRBD2 for D (5 bases). Germline CDR1 is MNHEY and CDR2 is SVGAGI. V was cut by 1 base and J by 5 bases, with 5 bases left in between. There are 13 residues in the CDR3. CDR3 in amino acids: CASSYWRTGELFF. The CDR3 DNA reads TGTGCCAGCAGTTACTGGAGGACCGGGGAGCTGTTTTTT.

The chain combines TRBV3-1 (or the pseudogene TRBV3-2) with TRBJ1-1, with a tentative D call TRBD1 (5 bases). The germline V and J ends were trimmed by 1 base and 3 bases, with 12 bases remaining between them. The CDR3 consists of 15 residues. The germline gives CDR1 LGHDT, CDR2 YNNKEL (reference sequence). As DNA, the CDR3 is TGTGCCAGCAGCCAAGGGGAGGGGTGGTACACTGAAGCTTTCTTT. It translates to CASSQGEGWYTEAFF.

The rearrangement joins TRBV7-2 to TRBJ2-7, with D tentatively TRBD1 (6 bases). Trimming took 1 base from V and 5 from J, leaving 12 bases between them. The germline V gene encodes CDR1 SGHTA and CDR2 FQGNSA. This CDR3 region has 14 residues. The CDR3 region is CASSLEQGPHEQYF. In DNA, the CDR3 is TGTGCCAGCAGCTTAGAACAGGGCCCCCACGAGCAGTACTTC.

This chain connects TRBV12-3 or TRBV12-4 to TRBJ1-6; D not resolved. The CDR3 extends over 13 amino acids. V lost 1 base, J lost 6 bases, and 4 bases lay in between. The CDR3 loop is CASSLGGNSPLHF. The CDR3 bases are TGTGCCAGCAGTTTAGGGGGTAATTCACCCCTCCACTTT.

This chain links TRBV6-5 with TRBJ2-7; D gene uncertain. The V end lost 5 bases, the J end lost 3 bases, and 5 bases lay between the germline ends. CDR1 is MNHEY and CDR2 is SVGAGI in the germline V gene. The CDR3 is 11 residues long. CDR3 protein: CASSLHYEQYF. The CDR3 region has the DNA TGTGCCAGCAGTCTCCACTACGAGCAGTACTTC.

This clone has a handful of counts. This chain connects TRBV13 to TRBJ1-1; D unclear. With 2 bases removed from V and 4 bases from J, the gap between germline ends came to 14 bases. There are 15 residues in the CDR3. Germline assignment: CDR1 PRHDT and CDR2 FYEKMQ (reference sequence). CDR3 sequence (DNA): TGTGCCAGCAGCTTATTCCCCCCAGAGGGCACTGAAGCTTTCTTT. Its translation is CASSLFPPEGTEAFF.